This T cell receptor (beta chain) was captured in a study of blood T cell repertoires in COVID-19 (dated by TCRdb to 2018 to 2021). For context, the study as a whole: Samples from collaborators originated in the United States, Italy and Spain and spanned both the acute and convalescent phases of COVID-19. The prospective study material was composed of cDNA or gDNA derived from T cells, B-cell-depleted T cells, or PBMCs. Subjects who had been exposed to COVID-19, were actively infected with it, or had recovered from it provided the deeply sampled blood TCRbeta repertoires that made up the dataset. The repertoires were released in a freely available public database intended as a resource for research on the immune response to SARS-CoV-2. Samples came from the ongoing ImmuneRACE study (first 160 participants) plus 1,254 subjects from 6 global collaborators. A de-identified subject ID, COVID-19 status, age in years and sex were almost always included in the sample metadata. Where available, HLA class I and class II types were obtained from metadata supplied by the sample provider rather than from assay-based typing.

TCRbeta CDR3 regions were amplified from genomic DNA by means of the immunoSEQ Assay, a bias-controlled multiplex PCR. Concerning the study's data processing: Nucleated cell counts per sample were estimated from amplification of reference gene primers within the assay. To quantify the absolute abundance of each unique TCRbeta CDR3 rearrangement, sequence reads were collapsed and filtered. Productive Simpson clonality was computed per sample as the square root of Simpson's diversity index over productive rearrangements. Here the immuneACCESS table is served through TCRdb, limited to in-frame sequences with V and J called. Missing clones are a known gap in these copies; in checked studies unresolved V genes cover under half, and the rest lacks a known reason. V, J and clone size are taken as reported in that table, and D and trimming were inferred from the DNA itself. The sample yields tens of thousands of clones; 78% were counted once. Jointly, the top ten make up approximately 32% of the sample.

With respect to this clone: It lacks a known antigen. No quality values exist for individual bases; no much larger clone is one base distant.

V is pruned by 0 bases and J by 3 bases, leaving 3 bases of the junction without a gene match. Measured from the cysteine to the phenylalanine, the CDR3 is 14 residues long. Of the read, only the CDR3 DNA is kept; its 42 bases are in frame from base 1. CDR1 and CDR2 (SGHTS, YDEGEE) derive from the germline V gene. Study-wide conclusions, independent of this receptor: Clinical and demographic metadata were provided uncurated, with the amount varying by source and participant.

Each collaborating institution followed its own protocols to collect whole blood in K2EDTA tubes. For TCRbeta analysis, collaborators shipped samples as frozen whole blood, isolated PBMCs, or DNA extracted from either of those sample types. The chain joins TRBV5-8 to TRBJ2-7, with TRBD2 matching 7 junction bases. The clonotype comes from a man aged 55 to 70 with acute or convalescent COVID-19. The source material was peripheral blood. CDR3 sequence: CASSLGLAVYEQYF. The sequenced DNA: TGTGCCAGCAGCTTGGGGCTAGCGGTCTACGAGCAGTACTTC.